The present T cell receptor (beta chain) was sequenced within a study of cytomegalovirus exposure and HLA in healthy donors (dated by TCRdb to the late 2010s). About the full investigation: According to a later analysis, one platform produced both the 110 or so validation repertoires and the roughly 660 repertoires of the first cohort. The study aimed to test whether signatures of past pathogen exposure could be identified by cataloging public T cell receptors. A separate validation cohort of roughly 130 different subjects was used in addition to the 666-subject first cohort. To predict cytomegalovirus infection status, the study brought together high-throughput TCR immunosequencing, statistical association of individual TCRs with disease status, and machine learning. Study-wide findings and limitations: In vitro tests confirmed that a few of the cytomegalovirus-associated TCR beta chains recognize cytomegalovirus antigens. All 120 or so repertoires were used to score co-occurrence in the validation cohort in a later analysis, because that analysis had no HLA typing for the cohort. Subsequent analysis determined that TCRs grouped into clusters in the first cohort also showed a tendency toward co-occurrence across the 120 validation repertoires, and 94% of cluster scores exceeded 0. The study gave a list of under 200 TCR beta chains associated with cytomegalovirus. The classifier was reported to diagnose cytomegalovirus status with high specificity and sensitivity in both the original and validation cohorts. Most TCR sequences were observed very rarely across donors, whereas some public TCRs were present in many individuals. The authors suggested that the approach could potentially be generalized to other disease states and immunological phenotypes.

To note about this clone: Its antigen remains undetermined. Base quality data are lacking; no much larger clone is found one base away.

Donors formed part of the validation cohort, which comprised about 120 subjects and was distinct from the first cohort of fewer than 750 subjects. The germline V gene supplies CDR1 SGHTA and CDR2 FQGNSA. V and J are truncated by 1 base and 3 bases respectively, leaving an intervening sequence of 4 bases. The CDR3 runs 13 amino acids, cysteine and phenylalanine included. Only the CDR3 portion is preserved as DNA: 39 bases, with reading frame beginning at the first base. Libraries were made using the immunoSEQ multiplex PCR assay. The paper's processing steps were these. A statistical classification framework was built to diagnose cytomegalovirus status from the catalog of TCR beta chain sequences. Imported from immuneACCESS, the table was reduced by TCRdb to in-frame sequences with V and J called. These copies leave out some clones; in studies compared against another copy, an unresolved V gene accounts for under half, and the cause of the remainder is not known. V and J calls and clone size follow that table, whereas D and trimming were derived from the DNA. The sample table records over 150,000 clones; around 88% of these occur just once. Jointly, the top ten make up 20% to 25% of the sample.

The chain couples TRBV7-2 to TRBJ1-5, with the D gene uncertain. The TCR comes from a man between 18 and 29 years old in good health and CMV-seropositive. Sequenced material: PBMCs. The nucleotide sequence reads as follows: TGTGCCAGCAGCTTAGAATACAATCAGCCCCAGCATTTT. Translation gives CASSLEYNQPQHF.